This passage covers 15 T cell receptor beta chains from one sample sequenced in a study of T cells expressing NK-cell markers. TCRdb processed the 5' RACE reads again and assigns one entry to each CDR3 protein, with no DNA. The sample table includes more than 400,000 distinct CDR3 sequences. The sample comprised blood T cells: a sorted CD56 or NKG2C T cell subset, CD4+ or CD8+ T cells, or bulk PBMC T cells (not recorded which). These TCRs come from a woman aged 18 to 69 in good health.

The CDR3 is CASSFFTGTGVNTEAFF. The chain has TRBV12-3 or TRBV12-4 and TRBJ1-1; the D call from TCRdb, TRBD1, cannot be confirmed without DNA. This CDR3 is built from 17 residues.

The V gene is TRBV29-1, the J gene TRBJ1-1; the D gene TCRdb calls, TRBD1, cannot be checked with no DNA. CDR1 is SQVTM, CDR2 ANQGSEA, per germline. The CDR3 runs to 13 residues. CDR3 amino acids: CSVAGRPNTEAFF.

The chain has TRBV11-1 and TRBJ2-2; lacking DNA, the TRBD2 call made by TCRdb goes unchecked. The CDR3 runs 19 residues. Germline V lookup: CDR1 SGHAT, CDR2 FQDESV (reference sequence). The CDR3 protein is CASSSTGTSGGPRAGELFF.

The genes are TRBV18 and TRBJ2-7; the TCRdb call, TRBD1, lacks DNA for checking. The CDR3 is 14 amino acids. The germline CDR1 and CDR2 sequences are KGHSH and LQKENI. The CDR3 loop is CASSGDRPGYEQYF.

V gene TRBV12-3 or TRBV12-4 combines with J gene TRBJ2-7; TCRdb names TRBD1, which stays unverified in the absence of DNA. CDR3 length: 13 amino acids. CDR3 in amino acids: CASTFRGLNEQYF.

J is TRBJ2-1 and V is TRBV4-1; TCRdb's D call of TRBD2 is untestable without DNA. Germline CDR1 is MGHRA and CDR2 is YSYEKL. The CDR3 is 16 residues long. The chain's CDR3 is CASSQVPADPYNEQFF.

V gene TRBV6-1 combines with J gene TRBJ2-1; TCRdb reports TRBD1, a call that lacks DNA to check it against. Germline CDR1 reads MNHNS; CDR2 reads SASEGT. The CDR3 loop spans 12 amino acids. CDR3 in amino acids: CASSEAGGRQFF.

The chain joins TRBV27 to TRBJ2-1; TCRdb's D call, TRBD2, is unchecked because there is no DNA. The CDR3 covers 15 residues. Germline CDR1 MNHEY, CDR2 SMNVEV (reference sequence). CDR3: CASSLTRLAGDEQFF.

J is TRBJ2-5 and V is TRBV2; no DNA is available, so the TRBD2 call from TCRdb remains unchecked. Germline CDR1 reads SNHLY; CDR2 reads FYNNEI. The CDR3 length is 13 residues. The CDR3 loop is CASSEHYEGTQYF.

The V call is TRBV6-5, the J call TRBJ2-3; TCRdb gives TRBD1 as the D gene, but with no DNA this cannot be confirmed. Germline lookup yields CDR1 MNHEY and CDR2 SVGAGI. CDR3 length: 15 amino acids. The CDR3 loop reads CASSSGQSITDTQYF.

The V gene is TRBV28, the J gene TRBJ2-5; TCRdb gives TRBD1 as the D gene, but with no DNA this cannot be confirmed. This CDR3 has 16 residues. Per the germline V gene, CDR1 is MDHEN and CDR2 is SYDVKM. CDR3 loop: CASSFTGSSKMETQYF.

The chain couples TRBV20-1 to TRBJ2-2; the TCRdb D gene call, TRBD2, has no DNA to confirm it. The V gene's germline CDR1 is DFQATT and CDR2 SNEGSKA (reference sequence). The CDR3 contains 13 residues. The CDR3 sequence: CSAGPPNTGELFF.

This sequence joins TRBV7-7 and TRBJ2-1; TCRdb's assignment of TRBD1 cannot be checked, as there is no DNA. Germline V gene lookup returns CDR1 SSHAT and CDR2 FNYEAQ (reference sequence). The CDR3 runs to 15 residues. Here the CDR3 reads CASSMTGSSYNEQFF. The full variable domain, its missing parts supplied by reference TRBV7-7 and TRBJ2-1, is GAGVSQSPRYKVTKRGQDVTLRCDPISSHATLYWYQQALGQGPEFLTYFNYEAQPDKSGLPSDRFSAERPEGSISTLTIQRTEQRDSAMYRCASSMTGSSYNEQFFGPGTRLTVL.

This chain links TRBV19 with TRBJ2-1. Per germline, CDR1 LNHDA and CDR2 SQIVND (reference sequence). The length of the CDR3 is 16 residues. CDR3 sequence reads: CASSIASRSSYNEQFF.

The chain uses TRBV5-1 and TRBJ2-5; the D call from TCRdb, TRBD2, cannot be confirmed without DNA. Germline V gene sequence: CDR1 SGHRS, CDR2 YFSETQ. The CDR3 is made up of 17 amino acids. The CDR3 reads CASSSTGGLAAQETQYF.